The present TCR beta chain was sequenced within a study of cytomegalovirus exposure and HLA in healthy donors. Findings and caveats of the study: In a later analysis, TCR beta V- and J-gene trimming showed a link to a missense DCLRE1C variant.

CDR1 is MNHNS and CDR2 is SASEGT in the germline V gene. Trimming removed 9 bases at V and 0 bases at J, with 11 bases between. CDR3 length equals 14 residues. Turning to this clone: Its antigen is unknown.

Primers for the PCR totalled 60 Vbeta and 13 Jbeta. Sequencing used immunoSEQ multiplex PCR; TCRdb keeps in-frame clones, though not all of them. In the table there are about 180,000 clones, 75% to 85% of which are singletons. The genes are TRBV6-1 and TRBJ1-4, with D perhaps TRBD1 (5 bases). This TCR was sampled from a woman aged 60-70 years in good health and CMV-seropositive. Input material: PBMCs. The CDR3 protein is CASSTGATNEKLFF. DNA for the CDR3: TGTGCCAGTTCTACAGGCGCAACTAATGAAAAACTGTTTTTT.